The present T cell receptor (beta chain) was sequenced within a study of blood T cells in healthy people across ages. The authors ran a second PCR of roughly 6 to 12 cycles using a sample-barcoded 5' primer and a J-beta primer mix. Per-sample output comprised a minimum of 2.5 million paired-end reads containing CDR3. TCRdb used MiXCR to reprocess the 5' RACE reads, holding one entry per CDR3 protein. The table shows more than 1,400,000 distinct CDR3 sequences, with approximately 40% occurring only once. CDR1 LGHDT and CDR2 YNNKEL come from the germline V gene (reference sequence). This CDR3 contains 16 residues. Deletions cut 1 base from V and 1 base from J, with 13 bases between.

This sequence was found in a woman aged 18-29 years in good health. The rearrangement uses TRBV3-1 and TRBJ1-1; D is perhaps TRBD1 (6 bases). Source material: blood. Written as DNA, the CDR3 is TGTGCCAGCAGCCAAGGCGGCGGAGGGGGGAACACTGAAGCTTTCTTT. It encodes CASSQGGGGGNTEAFF. The full variable domain, rest sourced from reference TRBV3-1 and TRBJ1-1, is DTAVSQTPKYLVTQMGNDKSIKCEQNLGHDTMYWYKQDSKKFLKIMFSYNNKELIINETVPNRFSPKSPDKAHLNLHINSLELGDSAVYFCASSQGGGGGNTEAFFGQGTRLTVV.